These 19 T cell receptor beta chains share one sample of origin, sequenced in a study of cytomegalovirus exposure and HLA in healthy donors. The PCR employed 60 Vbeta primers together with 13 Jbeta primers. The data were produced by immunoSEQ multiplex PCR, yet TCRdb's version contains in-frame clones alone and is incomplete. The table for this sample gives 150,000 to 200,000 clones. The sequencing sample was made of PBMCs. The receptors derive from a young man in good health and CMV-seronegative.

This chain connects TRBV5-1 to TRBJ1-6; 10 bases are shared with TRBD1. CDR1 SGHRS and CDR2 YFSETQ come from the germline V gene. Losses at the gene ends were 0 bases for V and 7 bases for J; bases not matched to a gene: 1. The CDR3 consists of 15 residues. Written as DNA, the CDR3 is TGCGCCAGCAGCTTGGGGGGACAGGGGAATTCACCCCTCCACTTT. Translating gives CASSLGGQGNSPLHF. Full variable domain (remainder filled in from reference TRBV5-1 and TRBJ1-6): KAGVTQTPRYLIKTRGQQVTLSCSPISGHRSVSWYQQTPGQGLQFLFEYFSETQRNKGNFPGRFSGRQFSNSRSEMNVSTLELGDSALYLCASSLGGQGNSPLHFGNGTRLTVT.

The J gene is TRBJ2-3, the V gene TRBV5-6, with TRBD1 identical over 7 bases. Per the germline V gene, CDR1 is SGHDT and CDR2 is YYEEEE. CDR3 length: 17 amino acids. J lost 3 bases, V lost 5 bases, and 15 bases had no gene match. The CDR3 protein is CASRHRGWRASTDTQYF. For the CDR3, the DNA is TGTGCCAGCAGACACAGGGGATGGCGGGCGTCGACAGATACGCAGTATTTT.

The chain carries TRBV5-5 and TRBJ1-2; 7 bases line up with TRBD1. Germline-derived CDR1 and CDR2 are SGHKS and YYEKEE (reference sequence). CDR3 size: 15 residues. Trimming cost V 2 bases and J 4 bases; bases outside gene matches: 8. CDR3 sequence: CASSLEGTARYGYTF. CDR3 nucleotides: TGTGCCAGCAGCTTAGAAGGGACAGCACGCTATGGCTACACCTTC.

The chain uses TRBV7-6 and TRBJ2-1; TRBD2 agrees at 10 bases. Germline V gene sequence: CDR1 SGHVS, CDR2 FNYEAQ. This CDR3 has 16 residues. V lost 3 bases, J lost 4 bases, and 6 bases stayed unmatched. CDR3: CASSLTSGSHYNEQFF. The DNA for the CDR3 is TGTGCCAGCAGCTTGACTAGCGGGTCACATTACAATGAGCAGTTCTTC. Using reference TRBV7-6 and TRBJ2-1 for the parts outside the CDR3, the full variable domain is GAGVSQSPRYKVTKRGQDVALRCDPISGHVSLYWYRQALGQGPEFLTYFNYEAQQDKSGLPNDRFSAERPEGSISTLTIQRTEQRDSAMYRCASSLTSGSHYNEQFFGPGTRLTVL.

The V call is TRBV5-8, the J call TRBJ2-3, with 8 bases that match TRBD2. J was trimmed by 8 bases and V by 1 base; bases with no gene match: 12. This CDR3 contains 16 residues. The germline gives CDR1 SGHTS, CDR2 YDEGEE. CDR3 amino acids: CASSLLGTRARGTQYF. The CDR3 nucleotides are TGTGCCAGCAGCTTGTTAGGGACTAGGGCGCGGGGTACGCAGTATTTT.

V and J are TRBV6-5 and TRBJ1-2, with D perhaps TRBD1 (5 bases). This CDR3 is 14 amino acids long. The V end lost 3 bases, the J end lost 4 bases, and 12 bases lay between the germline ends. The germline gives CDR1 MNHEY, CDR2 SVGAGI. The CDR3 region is CASSYDGAGYGYTF. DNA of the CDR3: TGTGCCAGCAGTTATGATGGGGCAGGCTATGGCTACACCTTC.

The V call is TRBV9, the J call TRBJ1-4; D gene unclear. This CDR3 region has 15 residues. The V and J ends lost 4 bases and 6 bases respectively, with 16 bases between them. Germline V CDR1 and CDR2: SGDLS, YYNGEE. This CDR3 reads CASSFNAERYEKLFF. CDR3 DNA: TGTGCCAGCAGCTTTAATGCGGAACGATATGAAAAACTGTTTTTT.

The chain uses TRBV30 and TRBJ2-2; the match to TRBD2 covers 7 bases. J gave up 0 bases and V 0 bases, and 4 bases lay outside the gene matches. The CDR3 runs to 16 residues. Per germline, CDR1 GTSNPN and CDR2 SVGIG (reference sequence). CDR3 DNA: TGTGCCTGGAGTGTAAGGGCGGGGGCGAACACCGGGGAGCTGTTTTTT. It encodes CAWSVRAGANTGELFF. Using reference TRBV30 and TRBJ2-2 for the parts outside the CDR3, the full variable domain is SQTIHQWPATLVQPVGSPLSLECTVEGTSNPNLYWYRQAAGRGLQLLFYSVGIGQISSEVPQNLSASRPQDRQFILSSKKLLLSDSGFYLCAWSVRAGANTGELFFGEGSRLTVL.

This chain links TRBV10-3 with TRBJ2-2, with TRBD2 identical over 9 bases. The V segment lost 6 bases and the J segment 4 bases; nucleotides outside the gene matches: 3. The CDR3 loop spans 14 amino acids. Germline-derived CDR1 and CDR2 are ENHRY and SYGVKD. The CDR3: CAIRAGGTTGELFF. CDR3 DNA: TGTGCCATCAGAGCGGGAGGAACCACCGGGGAGCTGTTTTTT.

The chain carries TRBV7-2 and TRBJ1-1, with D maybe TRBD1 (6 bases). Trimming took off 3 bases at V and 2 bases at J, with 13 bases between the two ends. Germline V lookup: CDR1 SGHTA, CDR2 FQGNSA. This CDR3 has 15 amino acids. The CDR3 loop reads CASSFYWDTNTEAFF. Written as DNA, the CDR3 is TGTGCCAGCAGCTTTTATTGGGACACCAACACTGAAGCTTTCTTT. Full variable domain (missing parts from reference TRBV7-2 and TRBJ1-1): GAGVSQSPSNKVTEKGKDVELRCDPISGHTALYWYRQSLGQGLEFLIYFQGNSAPDKSGLPSDRFSAERTGGSVSTLTIQRTQQEDSAVYLCASSFYWDTNTEAFFGQGTRLTVV.

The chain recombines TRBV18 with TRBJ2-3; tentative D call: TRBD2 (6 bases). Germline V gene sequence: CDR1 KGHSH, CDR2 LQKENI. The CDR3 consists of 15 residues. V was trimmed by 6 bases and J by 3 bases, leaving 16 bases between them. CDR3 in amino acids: CASSRVREETDTQYF. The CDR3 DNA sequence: TGTGCCAGCTCGCGTGTGAGGGAGGAGACAGATACGCAGTATTTT.

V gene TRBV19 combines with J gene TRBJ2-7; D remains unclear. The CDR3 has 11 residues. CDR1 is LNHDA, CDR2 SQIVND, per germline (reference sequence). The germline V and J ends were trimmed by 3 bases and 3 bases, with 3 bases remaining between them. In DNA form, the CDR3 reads TGTGCCAGTAGTATCGGCTACGAGCAGTACTTC. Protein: CASSIGYEQYF. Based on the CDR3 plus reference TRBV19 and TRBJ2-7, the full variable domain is DGGITQSPKYLFRKEGQNVTLSCEQNLNHDAMYWYRQDPGQGLRLIYYSQIVNDFQKGDIAEGYSVSREKKESFPLTVTSAQKNPTAFYLCASSIGYEQYFGPGTRLTVT.

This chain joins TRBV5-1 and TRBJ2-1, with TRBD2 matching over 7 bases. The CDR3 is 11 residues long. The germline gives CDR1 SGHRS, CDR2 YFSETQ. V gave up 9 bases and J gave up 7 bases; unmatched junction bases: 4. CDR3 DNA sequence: TGCGCCACGAGGGAGGGTAATGAGCAGTTCTTC. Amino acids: CATREGNEQFF. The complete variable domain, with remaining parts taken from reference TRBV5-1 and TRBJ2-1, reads KAGVTQTPRYLIKTRGQQVTLSCSPISGHRSVSWYQQTPGQGLQFLFEYFSETQRNKGNFPGRFSGRQFSNSRSEMNVSTLELGDSALYLCATREGNEQFFGPGTRLTVL.

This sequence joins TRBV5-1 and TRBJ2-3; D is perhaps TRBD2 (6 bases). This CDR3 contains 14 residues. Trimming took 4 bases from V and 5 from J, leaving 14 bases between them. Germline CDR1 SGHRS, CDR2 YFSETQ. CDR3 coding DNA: TGCGCCAGCAGCCCTGGGACTTACAGAGATACGCAGTATTTT. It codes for CASSPGTYRDTQYF.

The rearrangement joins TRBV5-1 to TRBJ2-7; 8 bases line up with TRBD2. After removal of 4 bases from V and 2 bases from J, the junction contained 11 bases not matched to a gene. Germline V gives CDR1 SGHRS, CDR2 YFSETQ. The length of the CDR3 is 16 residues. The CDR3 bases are TGCGCCAGCAGCCGTTCTACAGCGGGAGCAACCTACGAGCAGTACTTC. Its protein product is CASSRSTAGATYEQYF.

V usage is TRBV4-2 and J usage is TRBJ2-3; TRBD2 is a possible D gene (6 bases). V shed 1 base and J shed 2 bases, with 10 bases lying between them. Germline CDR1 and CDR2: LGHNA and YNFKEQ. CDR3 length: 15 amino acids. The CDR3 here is CASSQGGEFTDTQYF. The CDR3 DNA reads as TGTGCCAGCAGCCAAGGCGGGGAGTTCACAGATACGCAGTATTTT.

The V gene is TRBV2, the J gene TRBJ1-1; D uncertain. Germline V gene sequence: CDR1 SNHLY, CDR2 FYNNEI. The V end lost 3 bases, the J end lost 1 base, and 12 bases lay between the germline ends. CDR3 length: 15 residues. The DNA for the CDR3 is TGTGCCAGCAGTGATCTCGATGGCGGGAACACTGAAGCTTTCTTT. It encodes CASSDLDGGNTEAFF.

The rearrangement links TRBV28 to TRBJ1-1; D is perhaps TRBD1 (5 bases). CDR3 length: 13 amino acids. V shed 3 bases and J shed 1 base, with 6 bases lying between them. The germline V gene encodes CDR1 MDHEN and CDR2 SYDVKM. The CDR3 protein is CASSFRGNTEAFF. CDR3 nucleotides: TGTGCCAGCAGTTTTAGGGGGAACACTGAAGCTTTCTTT.

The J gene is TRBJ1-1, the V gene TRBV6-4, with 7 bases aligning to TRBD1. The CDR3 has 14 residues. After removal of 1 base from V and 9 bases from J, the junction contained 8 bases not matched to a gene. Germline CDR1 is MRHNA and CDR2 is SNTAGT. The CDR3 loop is CASSDFSQGGQAFF. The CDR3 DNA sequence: TGTGCCAGCAGTGACTTCTCCCAGGGGGGACAAGCTTTCTTT.